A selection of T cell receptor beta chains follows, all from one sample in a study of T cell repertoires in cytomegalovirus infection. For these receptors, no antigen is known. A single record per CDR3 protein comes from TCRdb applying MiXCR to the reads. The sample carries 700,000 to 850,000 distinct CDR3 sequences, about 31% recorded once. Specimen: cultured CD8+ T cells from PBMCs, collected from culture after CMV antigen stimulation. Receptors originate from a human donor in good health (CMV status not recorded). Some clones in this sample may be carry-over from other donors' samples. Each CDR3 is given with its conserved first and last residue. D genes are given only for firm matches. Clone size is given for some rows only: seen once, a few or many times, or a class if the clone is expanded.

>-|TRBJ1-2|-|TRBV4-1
CASSQVSGDAGGYTF
TGCGCCAGCAGCCAAGTCTCCGGGGACGCGGGGGGCTACACCTTC
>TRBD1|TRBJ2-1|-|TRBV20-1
CSARDRGMVAYNEQFF
TGCAGTGCTAGGGACAGGGGAATGGTCGCCTACAATGAGCAGTTCTTC
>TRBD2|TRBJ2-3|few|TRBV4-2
CASSQEGLAGIMTDTQYF
TGTGCCAGCAGCCAAGAAGGACTAGCGGGGATAATGACAGATACGCAGTATTTT
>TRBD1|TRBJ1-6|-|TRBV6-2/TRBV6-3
CASTTGGWTPLHF
TGTGCCAGCACAACAGGGGGCTGGACACCCCTCCACTTT
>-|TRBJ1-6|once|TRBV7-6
CASSWEGGPSPLHF
TGTGCCAGCAGCTGGGAGGGGGGACCTTCGCCCCTCCACTTT
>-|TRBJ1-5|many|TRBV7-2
CASSKIPGDLQPQHF
TGTGCCAGCAGCAAAATCCCGGGAGATTTGCAGCCCCAGCATTTT
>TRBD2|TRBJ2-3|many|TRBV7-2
CASSFTSGGLTDTQYF
TGTGCCAGCAGCTTTACTAGCGGGGGGCTCACAGATACGCAGTATTTT
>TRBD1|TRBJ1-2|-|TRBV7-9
CASSPTGGQDLVGHGYTF
TGTGCCAGCAGCCCAACCGGAGGACAGGACCTGGTCGGCCATGGCTACACCTTC
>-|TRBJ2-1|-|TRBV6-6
CASSGTENEQFF
TGTGCCAGCAGTGGGACGGAGAATGAGCAGTTCTTC
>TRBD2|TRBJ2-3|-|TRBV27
CASSRGTSGSTDTQYF
TGTGCCAGCAGCCGCGGGACTAGCGGTAGCACAGATACGCAGTATTTT
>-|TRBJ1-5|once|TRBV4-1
CASSQDRYQPQHF
TGCGCCAGCAGCCAAGATCGATACCAGCCCCAGCATTTT
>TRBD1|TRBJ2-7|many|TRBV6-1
CASSEWGQGYEQYF
TGTGCCAGCAGTGAATGGGGACAGGGCTACGAGCAGTACTTC
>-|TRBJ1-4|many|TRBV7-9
CASSKERQEGSWRLFF
TGTGCCAGCAGTAAAGAAAGGCAGGAGGGATCGTGGAGACTGTTTTTT
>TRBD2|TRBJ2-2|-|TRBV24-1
CATSGSGGLTGELFF
TGTGCCACCAGTGGAAGCGGGGGCCTCACCGGGGAGCTGTTTTTT
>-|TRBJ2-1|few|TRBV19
CASSIGQTPYNEQFF
TGTGCCAGTAGTATCGGGCAGACGCCCTACAATGAGCAGTTCTTC
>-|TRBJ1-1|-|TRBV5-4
CASSFLEDTEAFF
TGTGCCAGCAGCTTTCTCGAGGACACTGAAGCTTTCTTT
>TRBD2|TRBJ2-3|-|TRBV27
CASTEMGLAGEKDTQYF
TGTGCCAGCACCGAGATGGGACTAGCGGGGGAAAAGGATACGCAGTATTTT
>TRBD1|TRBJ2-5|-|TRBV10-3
CAISGSDREVQETQYF
TGTGCCATCAGTGGGTCCGACAGGGAAGTGCAAGAGACCCAGTACTTC
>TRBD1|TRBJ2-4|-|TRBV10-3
CATDNGTGRYIQYF
TGTGCCACCGATAACGGGACAGGGAGGTACATTCAGTACTTC
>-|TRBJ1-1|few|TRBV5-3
CASSSGQGAFF
TGTGCCAGCAGTTCCGGGCAGGGAGCTTTCTTT
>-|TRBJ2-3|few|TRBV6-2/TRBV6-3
CASSLDWADTQYF
TGTGCCAGCAGTTTGGACTGGGCGGATACGCAGTATTTT
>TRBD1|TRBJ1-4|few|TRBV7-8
CASSLPPGEGAAEKLFF
TGTGCCAGCAGCTTACCTCCGGGGGAGGGGGCGGCTGAAAAACTGTTTTTT
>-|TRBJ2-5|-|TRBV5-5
CASSYWGDPQGGTQYF
TGTGCCAGCAGCTACTGGGGGGACCCTCAAGGGGGGACCCAGTACTTC
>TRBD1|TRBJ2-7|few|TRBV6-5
CASSYSTGFAYEQYF
TGTGCCAGCAGTTACTCGACAGGGTTTGCCTACGAGCAGTACTTC
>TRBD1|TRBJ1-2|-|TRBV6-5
CASSYAQGAAHGYTF
TGTGCCAGCAGTTATGCACAGGGGGCTGCACATGGCTACACCTTC
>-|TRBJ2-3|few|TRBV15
CATSRFDTNIDRDTQYF
TGTGCCACCAGCAGATTTGACACCAATATCGACAGAGATACGCAGTATTTT
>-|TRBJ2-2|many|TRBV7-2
CASSLWHLTGELFF
TGTGCCAGCAGCTTGTGGCATCTAACCGGGGAGCTGTTTTTT
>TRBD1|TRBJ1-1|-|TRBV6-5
CASSPRDRYRHTEAFF
TGTGCCAGCAGCCCCCGGGACAGATACAGACACACTGAAGCTTTCTTT
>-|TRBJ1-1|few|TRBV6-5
CASSYHQNTEAFF
TGTGCCAGCAGTTACCACCAGAACACTGAAGCTTTCTTT
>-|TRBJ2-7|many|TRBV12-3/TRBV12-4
CASSFSGYEQYF
TGTGCCAGCAGCTTTTCCGGGTACGAGCAGTACTTC
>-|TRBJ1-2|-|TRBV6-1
CANREPYGLYYGYTF
TGTGCCAACAGAGAGCCCTATGGGTTGTACTATGGCTACACCTTC
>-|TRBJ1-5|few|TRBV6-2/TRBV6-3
CAIKRDPAQPQHF
TGTGCCATTAAGCGGGATCCGGCTCAGCCCCAGCATTTT
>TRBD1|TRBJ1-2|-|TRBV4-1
CASSQFQGAKDGNGYTF
TGCGCCAGCAGCCAGTTTCAGGGGGCTAAGGATGGAAATGGCTACACCTTC
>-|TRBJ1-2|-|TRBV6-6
CASSLQGLPYGYTF
TGTGCCAGCAGTCTACAGGGCCTACCCTATGGCTACACCTTC
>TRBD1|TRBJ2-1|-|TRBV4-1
CASSEGSQGPSNEQFF
TGCGCCAGCAGCGAAGGATCACAGGGGCCTTCCAATGAGCAGTTCTTC
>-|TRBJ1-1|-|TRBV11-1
CASSPHASLNTEAFF
TGTGCCAGCAGCCCCCACGCGAGCCTGAACACTGAAGCTTTCTTT
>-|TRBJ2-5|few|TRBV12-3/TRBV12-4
CASSTTKETQYF
TGTGCCAGCAGTACTACTAAAGAGACCCAGTACTTC
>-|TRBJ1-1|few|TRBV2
CASSDELSNTEAFF
TGTGCCAGCAGTGACGAGTTGAGCAACACTGAAGCTTTCTTT
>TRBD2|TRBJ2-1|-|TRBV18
CASSELGGREFF
TGTGCCAGCTCAGAGCTCGGGGGGAGAGAGTTCTTC
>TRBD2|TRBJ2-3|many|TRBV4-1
CASSGLAGGQSTDTQYF
TGCGCCAGCAGCGGACTAGCGGGGGGCCAAAGCACAGATACGCAGTATTTT
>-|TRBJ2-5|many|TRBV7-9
CASSPFRAPGTQYF
TGTGCCAGCAGCCCTTTCCGGGCTCCAGGGACCCAGTACTTC
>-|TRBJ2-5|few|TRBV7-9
CASSLQFLLAEETQYF
TGTGCCAGCAGCTTACAGTTTCTATTAGCGGAAGAGACCCAGTACTTC
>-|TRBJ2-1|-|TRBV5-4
CANTLTNKDNEQFF
TGTGCCAACACACTGACTAATAAGGACAATGAGCAGTTCTTC
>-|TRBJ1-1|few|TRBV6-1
CASSAGARATEAFF
TGTGCCAGCAGTGCCGGGGCGAGGGCGACGGAAGCTTTCTTT
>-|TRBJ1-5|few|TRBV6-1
CASSELEPFHF
TGTGCCAGCAGTGAATTGGAGCCCTTCCATTTT
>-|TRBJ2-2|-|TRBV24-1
CATSGPGGNTGELFF
TGTGCCACCAGTGGTCCCGGAGGGAACACCGGGGAGCTGTTTTTT
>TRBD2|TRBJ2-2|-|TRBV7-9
CASEHPSWEGTGELFF
TGTGCCAGCGAACACCCTTCTTGGGAGGGCACCGGGGAGCTGTTTTTT
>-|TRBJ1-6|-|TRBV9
CASSRLDSPNSPLHF
TGTGCCAGCAGCCGTCTGGACAGTCCCAATTCACCCCTCCACTTT
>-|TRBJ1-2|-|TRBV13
CASSHRPRHASNYGYTF
TGTGCCAGCAGCCACAGACCCAGGCATGCCAGCAACTATGGCTACACCTTC
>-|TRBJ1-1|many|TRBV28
CASSLSPGLNTEAFF
TGTGCCAGCAGTTTGAGTCCGGGACTAAACACTGAAGCTTTCTTT
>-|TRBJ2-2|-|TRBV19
CASSQGLQLFF
TGTGCCAGTAGCCAGGGGCTTCAGCTGTTTTTT
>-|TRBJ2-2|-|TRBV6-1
CASSEPSAVSAGELFF
TGTGCCAGCAGTGAACCAAGTGCCGTGAGTGCCGGGGAGCTGTTTTTT
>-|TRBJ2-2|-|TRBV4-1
CASSPPGREPFGTGELFF
TGCGCCAGCAGCCCGCCGGGACGGGAACCGTTTGGCACCGGGGAGCTGTTTTTT
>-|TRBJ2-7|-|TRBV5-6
CASSQRDITYEQYF
TGTGCCAGCAGCCAACGGGACATCACCTACGAGCAGTACTTC